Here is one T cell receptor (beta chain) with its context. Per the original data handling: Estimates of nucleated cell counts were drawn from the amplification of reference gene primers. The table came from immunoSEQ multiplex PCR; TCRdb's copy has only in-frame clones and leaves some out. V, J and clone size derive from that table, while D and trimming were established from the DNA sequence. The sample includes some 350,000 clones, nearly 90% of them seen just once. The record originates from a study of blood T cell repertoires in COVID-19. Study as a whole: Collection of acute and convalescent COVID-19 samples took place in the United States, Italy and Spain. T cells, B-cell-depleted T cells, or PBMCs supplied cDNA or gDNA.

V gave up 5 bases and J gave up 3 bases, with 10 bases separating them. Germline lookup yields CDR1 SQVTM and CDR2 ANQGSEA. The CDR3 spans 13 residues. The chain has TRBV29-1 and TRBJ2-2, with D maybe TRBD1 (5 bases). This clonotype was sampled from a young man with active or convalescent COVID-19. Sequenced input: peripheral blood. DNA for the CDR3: TGCAGCGTTTCAGGGATCTACACCGGGGAGCTGTTTTTT. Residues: CSVSGIYTGELFF.